Only one count was recorded for the clone carrying this T cell receptor beta chain. The antigen is undetermined. This record comes from a study of T-cell memory formation after mild COVID-19. Study information: TCR clusters were largely donor specific.

Trimming left V 4 bases short and J 3 bases short, with 14 bases between. CDR3 length: 14 amino acids. Germline loops: CDR1 SGDLS, CDR2 YYNGEE. MiXCR, applied by TCRdb to the 5' RACE reads, yields one record per CDR3 protein. The sample shows about 130,000 distinct CDR3 sequences, less than 25% of them seen only once. Findings and limits, study-wide: Of the contracting clones, CD4+ ones lay mainly in CM and EM, and CD8+ ones in EMRA. Researchers found some responding clones in pre-infection memory, a sign that cross-reactive memory joined. Clones contracting day 15 to 85 were balanced CD4/CD8; later expanders leaned CD4+.

The chain has TRBV9 and TRBJ2-7; TRBD2 might be the D (6 bases). Sequenced sample: PBMCs or a T cell subset sorted from them (not recorded which). This sequence was found in an adult woman who had mild COVID-19 (a few samples of this study predate the infection). Cell type and time point are not known. CDR3 protein: CASSRDSIFYEQYF. CDR3 bases: TGTGCCAGCAGCCGGGACTCAATTTTCTACGAGCAGTACTTC.